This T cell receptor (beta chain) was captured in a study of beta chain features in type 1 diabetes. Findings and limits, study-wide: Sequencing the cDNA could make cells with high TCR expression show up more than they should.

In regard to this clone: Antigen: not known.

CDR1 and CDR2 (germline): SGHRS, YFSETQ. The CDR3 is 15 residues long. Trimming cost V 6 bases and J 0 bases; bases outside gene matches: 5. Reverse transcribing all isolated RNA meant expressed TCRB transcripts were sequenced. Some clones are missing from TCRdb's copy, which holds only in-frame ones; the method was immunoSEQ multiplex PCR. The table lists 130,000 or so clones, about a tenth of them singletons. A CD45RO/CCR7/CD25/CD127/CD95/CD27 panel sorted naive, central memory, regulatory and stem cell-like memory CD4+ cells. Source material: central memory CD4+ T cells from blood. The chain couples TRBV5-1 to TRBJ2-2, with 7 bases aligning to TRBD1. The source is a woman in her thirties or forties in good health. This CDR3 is CASNPGTANTGELFF. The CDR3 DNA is TGCGCCAGCAACCCCGGGACAGCGAACACCGGGGAGCTGTTTTTT. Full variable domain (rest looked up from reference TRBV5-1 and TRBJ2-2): KAGVTQTPRYLIKTRGQQVTLSCSPISGHRSVSWYQQTPGQGLQFLFEYFSETQRNKGNFPGRFSGRQFSNSRSEMNVSTLELGDSALYLCASNPGTANTGELFFGEGSRLTVL.